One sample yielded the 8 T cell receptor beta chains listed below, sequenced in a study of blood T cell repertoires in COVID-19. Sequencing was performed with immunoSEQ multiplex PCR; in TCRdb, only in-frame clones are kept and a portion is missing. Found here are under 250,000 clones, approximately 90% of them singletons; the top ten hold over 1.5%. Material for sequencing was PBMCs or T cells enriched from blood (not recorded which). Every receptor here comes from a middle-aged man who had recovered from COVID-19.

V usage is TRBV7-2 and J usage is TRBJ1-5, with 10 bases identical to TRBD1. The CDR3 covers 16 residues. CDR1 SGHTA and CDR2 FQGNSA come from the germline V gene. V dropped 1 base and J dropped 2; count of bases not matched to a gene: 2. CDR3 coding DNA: TGTGCCAGCAGCTTAGTGGGGACAGGGGGCAATCAGCCCCAGCATTTT. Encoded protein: CASSLVGTGGNQPQHF. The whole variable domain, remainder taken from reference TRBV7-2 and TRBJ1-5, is GAGVSQSPSNKVTEKGKDVELRCDPISGHTALYWYRQSLGQGLEFLIYFQGNSAPDKSGLPSDRFSAERTGGSVSTLTIQRTQQEDSAVYLCASSLVGTGGNQPQHFGDGTRLSIL.

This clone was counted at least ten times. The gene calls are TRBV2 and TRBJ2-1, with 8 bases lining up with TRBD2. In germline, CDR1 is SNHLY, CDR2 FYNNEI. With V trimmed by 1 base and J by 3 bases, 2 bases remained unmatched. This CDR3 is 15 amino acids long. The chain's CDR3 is CASSEGGTSYNEQFF. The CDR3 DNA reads TGTGCCAGCAGTGAAGGTGGGACTAGCTACAATGAGCAGTTCTTC. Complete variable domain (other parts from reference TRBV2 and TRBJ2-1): EPEVTQTPSHQVTQMGQEVILRCVPISNHLYFYWYRQILGQKVEFLVSFYNNEISEKSEIFDDQFSVERPDGSNFTLKIRSTKLEDSAMYFCASSEGGTSYNEQFFGPGTRLTVL.

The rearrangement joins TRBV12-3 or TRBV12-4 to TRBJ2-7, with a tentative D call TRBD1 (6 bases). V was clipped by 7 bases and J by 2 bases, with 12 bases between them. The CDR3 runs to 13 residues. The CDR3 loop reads CASMTGFPYEQYF. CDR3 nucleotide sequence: TGTGCCAGCATGACAGGTTTCCCCTACGAGCAGTACTTC.

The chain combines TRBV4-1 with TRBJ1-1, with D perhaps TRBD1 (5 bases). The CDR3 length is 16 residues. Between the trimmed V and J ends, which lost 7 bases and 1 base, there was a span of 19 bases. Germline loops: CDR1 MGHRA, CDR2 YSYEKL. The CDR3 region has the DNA TGCGCCAGCAAGACCATGGGGCGGGACCCGAACACTGAAGCTTTCTTT. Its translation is CASKTMGRDPNTEAFF.

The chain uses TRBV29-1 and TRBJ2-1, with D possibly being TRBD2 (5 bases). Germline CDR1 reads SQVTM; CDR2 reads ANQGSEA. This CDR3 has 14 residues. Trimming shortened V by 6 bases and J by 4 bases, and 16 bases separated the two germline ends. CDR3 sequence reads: CSVLSLPGYNEQFF. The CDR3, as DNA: TGCAGCGTACTAAGCCTTCCGGGGTACAATGAGCAGTTCTTC.

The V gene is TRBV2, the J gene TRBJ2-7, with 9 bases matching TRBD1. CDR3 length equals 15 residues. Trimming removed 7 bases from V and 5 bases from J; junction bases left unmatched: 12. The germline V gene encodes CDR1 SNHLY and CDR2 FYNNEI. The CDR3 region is CASTAGDRETHEQYF. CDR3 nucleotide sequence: TGTGCCAGCACTGCGGGGGACAGGGAAACCCACGAGCAGTACTTC. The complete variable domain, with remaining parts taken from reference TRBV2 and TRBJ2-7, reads EPEVTQTPSHQVTQMGQEVILRCVPISNHLYFYWYRQILGQKVEFLVSFYNNEISEKSEIFDDQFSVERPDGSNFTLKIRSTKLEDSAMYFCASTAGDRETHEQYFGPGTRLTVT.

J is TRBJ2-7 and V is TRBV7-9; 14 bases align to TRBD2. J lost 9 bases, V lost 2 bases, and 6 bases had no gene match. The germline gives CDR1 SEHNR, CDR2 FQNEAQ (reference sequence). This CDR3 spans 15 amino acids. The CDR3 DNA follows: TGTGCCAGCAGCTTAAGAGGGACTAGCGGGGGTGTGCAGTACTTC. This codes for CASSLRGTSGGVQYF.

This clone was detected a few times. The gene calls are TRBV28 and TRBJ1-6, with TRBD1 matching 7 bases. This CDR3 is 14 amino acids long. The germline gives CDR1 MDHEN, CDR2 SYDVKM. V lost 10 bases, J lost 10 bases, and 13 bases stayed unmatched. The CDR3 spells CATSPGQATSPLHF. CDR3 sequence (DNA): TGTGCCACCAGCCCCGGACAGGCGACCTCACCCCTCCACTTT.